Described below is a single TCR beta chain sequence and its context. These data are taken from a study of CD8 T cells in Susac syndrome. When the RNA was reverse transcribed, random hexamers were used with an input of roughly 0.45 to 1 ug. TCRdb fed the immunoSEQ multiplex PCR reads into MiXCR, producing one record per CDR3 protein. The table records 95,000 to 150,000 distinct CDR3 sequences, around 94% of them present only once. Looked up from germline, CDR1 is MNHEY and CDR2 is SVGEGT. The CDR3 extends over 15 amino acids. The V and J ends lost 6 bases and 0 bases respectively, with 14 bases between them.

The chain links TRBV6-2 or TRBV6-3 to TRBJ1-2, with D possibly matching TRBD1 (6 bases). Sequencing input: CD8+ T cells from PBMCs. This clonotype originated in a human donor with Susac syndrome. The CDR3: CASSQGGRANYGYTF. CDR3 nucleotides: TGTGCCAGCAGCCAAGGGGGACGAGCTAACTATGGCTACACCTTC.